This T cell receptor beta chain was captured by sequencing in a study of OX40 agonist ivuxolimab in advanced cancers. In the study overall: Ivuxolimab, which patients received intravenously every 2 weeks, was dosed at 0.01 to 10 mg/kg.

The CDR3 loop spans 13 amino acids. Germline CDR1 and CDR2: SGHAT and FQNNGV. V shed 5 bases and J 13 bases; nucleotides not matched to a gene: 10. The assay was immunoSEQ multiplex PCR, and TCRdb's table has in-frame clones only and misses some. The table lists about 100,000 clones, around 93% of them singletons. The chain employs TRBV11-2 and TRBJ1-4; 7 nucleotides align to TRBD1. The sequence came from an adult with an advanced solid tumor such as melanoma, head and neck, liver or kidney cancer. Sequencing was performed on CD4+ or CD8+ T cells sorted from blood, taken in a trial of the OX40 agonist ivuxolimab. CDR3 nucleotides: TGTGCCAGCAGCCTCAGACAGGGAAGTGGACTGTTTTTT. Translating it yields CASSLRQGSGLFF.